The 10 T cell receptor beta chains presented below share a single source sample, sequenced in a study of blood T cell repertoires in COVID-19. TCRdb's copy holds only in-frame clones and misses some; the assay was immunoSEQ multiplex PCR. The sample shows around 340,000 clones, 86% of them seen only once. Sequencing input: PBMCs or T cells enriched from blood (not recorded which). Receptors were obtained from a woman aged 40 to 50 with acute COVID-19.

The chain joins TRBV10-3 to TRBJ1-6, with D tentatively TRBD1 (5 bases). From germline, CDR1 is ENHRY and CDR2 SYGVKD. The CDR3 length is 15 residues. V shed 6 bases and J shed 2 bases, with 11 bases lying between them. The CDR3 is CAIRPDTPYNSPLHF. CDR3 in DNA: TGTGCCATCAGACCGGACACTCCCTATAATTCACCCCTCCACTTT.

This chain links TRBV6-5 with TRBJ1-2; TRBD1 matches at 7 bases. CDR1 and CDR2 from the germline V gene are MNHEY and SVGAGI. J lost 2 bases, V lost 5 bases, and 2 bases had no gene match. The CDR3 sequence is 13 residues long. CDR3 residues: CASSLTGNYGYTF. The CDR3 DNA sequence: TGTGCCAGCAGTCTGACAGGGAACTATGGCTACACCTTC.

This chain connects TRBV4-1 to TRBJ2-1, with D tentatively TRBD2 (6 bases). The CDR3 spans 17 residues. The V and J ends lost 1 base and 4 bases respectively, with 17 bases between them. Germline V gene sequence: CDR1 MGHRA, CDR2 YSYEKL. CDR3 sequence reads: CASSQVGLRGPYNEQFF. The CDR3 region has the DNA TGCGCCAGCAGCCAAGTCGGTTTGCGGGGACCATACAATGAGCAGTTCTTC.

The rearrangement joins TRBV29-1 to TRBJ1-1; 7 nucleotides agree with TRBD1. Trimming removed 1 base from V and 2 bases from J; junction bases left unmatched: 4. The CDR3 sequence is 14 residues long. CDR1 and CDR2 (germline): SQVTM, ANQGSEA. The CDR3 region has the DNA TGCAGCGTTGAAGTCGACAGGGATAACACTGAAGCTTTCTTT. This gives the protein CSVEVDRDNTEAFF. Based on the CDR3 plus reference TRBV29-1 and TRBJ1-1, the full variable domain is SAVISQKPSRDICQRGTSLTIQCQVDSQVTMMFWYRQQPGQSLTLIATANQGSEATYESGFVIDKFPISRPNLTFSTLTVSNMSPEDSSIYLCSVEVDRDNTEAFFGQGTRLTVV.

This chain links TRBV6-1 with TRBJ2-3; TRBD1 is a possible D gene (6 bases). CDR1 and CDR2 (germline): MNHNS, SASEGT. Deletions cut 2 bases from V and 0 bases from J, with 21 bases between. The CDR3 loop spans 19 amino acids. The CDR3 protein is CASSEKVSGQWDSTDTQYF. CDR3 in DNA: TGTGCCAGCAGTGAAAAGGTAAGCGGACAGTGGGACAGCACAGATACGCAGTATTTT.

The rearrangement links TRBV7-9 to TRBJ1-2; D gene unclear. Germline CDR1 and CDR2: SEHNR and FQNEAQ (reference sequence). V lost 5 bases to trimming and J lost 4 bases, with 14 bases between them. This CDR3 spans 14 amino acids. The CDR3 loop reads CASSEDSQPYGYTF. The DNA of the CDR3 is TGTGCCAGCAGCGAGGACTCCCAACCCTATGGCTACACCTTC.

The chain combines TRBV6-1 with TRBJ1-5; D remains unclear. Germline CDR1 reads MNHNS; CDR2 reads SASEGT. V was clipped by 7 bases and J by 4 bases, with 20 bases between them. The CDR3 covers 16 residues. CDR3 nucleotide sequence: TGTGCCAGCAATGAGCGGGCAGGATGGGGAAATCAGCCCCAGCATTTT. Residues: CASNERAGWGNQPQHF.

This chain connects TRBV12-5 to TRBJ1-1; TRBD1 might be the D (6 bases). Germline lookup yields CDR1 LGHNT and CDR2 FRNRAP. V was cut by 5 bases and J by 6 bases, with 13 bases left in between. The CDR3 extends over 13 amino acids. CDR3 residues: CASGARQASEAFF. In DNA, the CDR3 is TGTGCTAGTGGTGCTCGACAGGCTTCTGAAGCTTTCTTT.

This clone came up once. The genes are TRBV28 and TRBJ1-5; a weak D match, TRBD1 (6 bases). Germline loops: CDR1 MDHEN, CDR2 SYDVKM. The CDR3 has 15 residues. The V end lost 5 bases, the J end lost 16 bases, and 27 bases lay between the germline ends. CDR3 DNA: TGTGCCAGCAGTCCACGGGGCGGATCCTACAGGGCCTACCATTTT. It specifies CASSPRGGSYRAYHF.

V usage is TRBV4-3 and J usage is TRBJ1-6; tentative D call: TRBD1 (5 bases). Germline values: CDR1 LGHNA, CDR2 YSLEER. Deletions cut 2 bases from V and 8 bases from J, with 10 bases between. This CDR3 contains 14 residues. CDR3 nucleotides: TGCGCCAGCAGCCAACAGGGCGGGGATTCACCCCTCCACTTT. This gives the protein CASSQQGGDSPLHF.